What follows is one TCR beta chain and its context. The data were taken from a study of T cell changes during pregnancy in multiple sclerosis. Profiling relied on immunoSEQ multiplex PCR, and the TCRdb table lists in-frame clones only, not all of them. The sample records around 52,000 clones, 92% being singletons. V lost 1 base to trimming and J lost 2 bases, with 8 bases between them. This CDR3 region has 14 residues. In germline, CDR1 is SGHVS, CDR2 FQNEAQ. This receptor was identified in a female donor with multiple sclerosis, enrolled in a pregnancy study. The chain couples TRBV7-8 to TRBJ1-1, with D uncertain. The sample in question was CD4+ T cells from peripheral blood mononuclear cells, obtained in the second trimester of pregnancy. The CDR3 is CASSLVSGNTEAFF. The CDR3, as DNA: TGTGCCAGCAGCTTAGTATCGGGAAACACTGAAGCTTTCTTT.